These 28 T cell receptor beta chains were all obtained from the same sample, sequenced in a study of T cell changes during pregnancy in multiple sclerosis. Sequencing used immunoSEQ multiplex PCR; TCRdb keeps in-frame clones, though not all of them. Here the sample spans 90,000 to 120,000 clones, about 89% being singletons. Sequenced material: peripheral blood, taken after pregnancy. The receptors were sampled from a female donor with multiple sclerosis, enrolled in a pregnancy study.

This sequence joins TRBV5-1 and TRBJ1-4; unclear D gene. This CDR3 comprises 15 residues. The V and J ends lost 1 base and 6 bases respectively, with 13 bases between them. Germline loops: CDR1 SGHRS, CDR2 YFSETQ. Here the CDR3 reads CASSLISRTDEKLFF. DNA for the CDR3: TGCGCCAGCAGCTTGATATCGAGGACTGATGAAAAACTGTTTTTT.

The chain combines TRBV9 with TRBJ2-4; 9 bases map to TRBD2. Germline trimming cut 2 bases from V and 9 bases from J; bases unmatched to any gene: 3. The CDR3 covers 13 residues. Germline V gives CDR1 SGDLS, CDR2 YYNGEE. In nucleotides, the CDR3 is TGTGCCAGCAGCGTTAGCGGGGGAGGCATTCAGTACTTC. Protein product: CASSVSGGGIQYF.

The CDR3 sequence is CASGSTGRPYEQYF. CDR3 nucleotides: TGTGCCAGTGGGTCGACAGGGAGGCCCTACGAGCAGTACTTC. The chain couples TRBV5-4 to TRBJ2-7; maybe TRBD1 (7 bases). Germline assignment: CDR1 SGHNT and CDR2 YYREEE (reference sequence). The CDR3 totals 14 residues. V was trimmed by 8 bases and J by 2 bases, leaving 17 bases between them.

This clone has only a few counts. The chain couples TRBV2 to TRBJ1-2; 8 bases match TRBD1. Germline lookup yields CDR1 SNHLY and CDR2 FYNNEI. CDR3 size: 12 residues. V shed 4 bases, J shed 14 bases, and the junction held 9 bases outside the gene matches. CDR3 sequence: CASSAQGVRGTF. CDR3 coding DNA: TGTGCCAGCAGTGCACAGGGGGTGAGGGGGACCTTC.

This chain links TRBV27 with TRBJ2-3; D unclear. This CDR3 has 13 residues. CDR1 is MNHEY and CDR2 is SMNVEV in the germline V gene (reference sequence). The germline V and J ends were trimmed by 3 bases and 0 bases, with 4 bases remaining between them. The CDR3 DNA sequence: TGTGCCAGCAGTTTTCTTAGCACAGATACGCAGTATTTT. Its protein is CASSFLSTDTQYF.

The chain links TRBV11-3 to TRBJ2-7, with D possibly matching TRBD2 (5 bases). This CDR3 region has 14 residues. Germline loops: CDR1 SGHNT, CDR2 YENEEA. Trimming removed 4 bases from V and 3 bases from J, with 13 bases in between. DNA of the CDR3: TGTGCCAGCAGCTCCCCCGGACTCAACTACGAGCAGTACTTC. It codes for CASSSPGLNYEQYF.

This clone occurred a few times. V usage is TRBV30 and J usage is TRBJ1-1; D ambiguous. The germline CDR1 and CDR2 sequences are GTSNPN and SVGIG (reference sequence). V was shortened by 3 bases and J by 2 bases, with 7 bases between the two germline ends. CDR3 length: 12 residues. In nucleotides, the CDR3 is TGTGCCTGGAGGAGGGAAAACACTGAAGCTTTCTTT. The encoded protein is CAWRRENTEAFF. Full variable domain (missing parts from reference TRBV30 and TRBJ1-1): SQTIHQWPATLVQPVGSPLSLECTVEGTSNPNLYWYRQAAGRGLQLLFYSVGIGQISSEVPQNLSASRPQDRQFILSSKKLLLSDSGFYLCAWRRENTEAFFGQGTRLTVV.

V is TRBV6-6 and J is TRBJ2-5, with TRBD2 matching 7 bases. The germline CDR1 and CDR2 sequences are MNHNY and SVGAGI (reference sequence). With 4 bases clipped from V and 3 bases from J, the junction kept 2 bases outside the gene matches. CDR3 length equals 13 residues. The CDR3 sequence: CASSWGGKETQYF. The CDR3 DNA follows: TGTGCCAGCAGTTGGGGGGGGAAAGAGACCCAGTACTTC.

The rearrangement links TRBV9 to TRBJ2-1, with a weak D call TRBD2 (6 bases). The CDR3 totals 14 residues. Trimming took 3 bases from V and 15 from J, leaving 22 bases between them. Germline V gene lookup returns CDR1 SGDLS and CDR2 YYNGEE. The CDR3 region has the DNA TGTGCCAGCAGCGCGATGAGAGGAGGGGCCGTTCCGTTCTTC. Amino acids: CASSAMRGGAVPFF. Full variable domain (missing parts from reference TRBV9 and TRBJ2-1): DSGVTQTPKHLITATGQRVTLRCSPRSGDLSVYWYQQSLDQGLQFLIQYYNGEERAKGNILERFSAQQFPDLHSELNLSSLELGDSALYFCASSAMRGGAVPFFGPGTRLTVL.

The chain has TRBV2 and TRBJ1-4; no firm D call. The CDR3 has 16 residues. Germline V gene lookup returns CDR1 SNHLY and CDR2 FYNNEI. Trimming took off 3 bases at V and 8 bases at J, with 19 bases between the two ends. In nucleotides, the CDR3 is TGTGCCAGCAGTGAGGCGGGCCCACCCTCGGGGGAAAAACTGTTTTTT. Protein: CASSEAGPPSGEKLFF.

V is TRBV7-9 and J is TRBJ1-1; a weak D match, TRBD1 (5 bases). Per germline, CDR1 SEHNR and CDR2 FQNEAQ (reference sequence). The CDR3 totals 14 residues. The ends were cut back, 5 bases at V and 6 bases at J, with 16 bases in the middle. CDR3 DNA: TGTGCCAGCAGCACAGGTCCCATATCGGCTGAAGCTTTCTTT. This codes for CASSTGPISAEAFF.

The chain recombines TRBV30 with TRBJ2-5, with 9 bases that match TRBD1. V trimming: 2 bases; J trimming: 3 bases; junction bases outside the gene matches: 10. The CDR3 is 16 residues long. Germline CDR1 and CDR2: GTSNPN and SVGIG (reference sequence). DNA for the CDR3: TGTGCCTGGAGTCGAGGACAGGGGAAGGGAAAAGAGACCCAGTACTTC. Protein sequence: CAWSRGQGKGKETQYF.

The rearrangement uses TRBV28 and TRBJ1-6, with D maybe TRBD1 (6 bases). Per the germline V gene, CDR1 is MDHEN and CDR2 is SYDVKM. Trimming stripped 2 bases from V and 1 base from J, with 12 bases between. The CDR3 covers 17 residues. The CDR3 protein is CASSLGGRASYNSPLHF. The CDR3 coding sequence is TGTGCCAGCAGTTTAGGGGGCAGGGCGTCCTATAATTCACCCCTCCACTTT.

In this sample, this clone turned up once. The CDR3 DNA sequence: TGTGCCAGCAGCCGAAACTCCTACCCTAACTATGGCTACACCTTC. Protein sequence: CASSRNSYPNYGYTF. The V gene is TRBV7-2, the J gene TRBJ1-2; unclear D gene. Per the germline V gene, CDR1 is SGHTA and CDR2 is FQGNSA. Trimming took 5 bases from V and 0 from J, leaving 13 bases between them. The CDR3 has 15 amino acids.

This chain links TRBV30 with TRBJ1-5; D perhaps matches TRBD1 (6 bases). The CDR3 length is 14 residues. Germline CDR1 reads GTSNPN; CDR2 reads SVGIG (reference sequence). The V gene lost 5 bases and the J gene lost 0 bases, with 11 bases spanning the gap. Here the CDR3 DNA reads TGTGCCTGGTCGGACAGCTATAGCAATCAGCCCCAGCATTTT. Translating gives CAWSDSYSNQPQHF.

The genes are TRBV6-5 and TRBJ1-5, with 8 bases matching TRBD1. The CDR3 has 13 residues. The germline CDR1 and CDR2 sequences are MNHEY and SVGAGI. V shed 6 bases, J shed 6 bases, and the junction held 4 bases outside the gene matches. The CDR3 region has the DNA TGTGCCAGCAGATCGGACAGGGTTCAGCCCCAGCATTTT. This gives the protein CASRSDRVQPQHF.

The chain links TRBV5-6 to TRBJ1-2; the match to TRBD1 covers 8 bases. Germline CDR1 SGHDT, CDR2 YYEEEE. Germline trimming cut 3 bases from V and 5 bases from J; bases unmatched to any gene: 9. This CDR3 spans 15 amino acids. CDR3 residues: CASSYLARQGYGYTF. The CDR3 DNA follows: TGTGCCAGCAGCTACCTCGCCCGACAGGGGTATGGCTACACCTTC.

This chain joins TRBV10-3 and TRBJ2-3; D possibly corresponds to TRBD2 (6 bases). Between the trimmed V and J ends, which lost 9 bases and 1 base, there was a span of 11 bases. Germline V gene sequence: CDR1 ENHRY, CDR2 SYGVKD. The CDR3 loop spans 13 amino acids. Written as DNA, the CDR3 is TGTGCCATTAGATCGGGGGGCACAGATACGCAGTATTTT. Protein product: CAIRSGGTDTQYF.

The V and J genes are TRBV10-2 and TRBJ1-1; D is unresolved. V was clipped by 4 bases and J by 1 base, with 7 bases between them. The CDR3 has 13 amino acids. Germline loops: CDR1 WSHSY, CDR2 SAAADI. CDR3 DNA sequence: TGCGCCAGCAGTGGTTCAGGGAACACTGAAGCTTTCTTT. Its translation: CASSGSGNTEAFF.

V usage is TRBV2 and J usage is TRBJ2-1, with D possibly TRBD2 on 5 matching bases. CDR1 and CDR2 from the germline V gene are SNHLY and FYNNEI. The V and J ends lost 9 bases and 8 bases respectively, with 23 bases between them. The CDR3 is 15 amino acids. The CDR3 loop reads CASWPGVLRPDEQFF. CDR3 DNA sequence: TGTGCCAGTTGGCCCGGGGTACTAAGACCGGATGAGCAGTTCTTC.

The chain has TRBV9 and TRBJ2-7, with 11 bases lining up with TRBD1. Germline V gene sequence: CDR1 SGDLS, CDR2 YYNGEE. The trim removed 4 bases at V and 5 bases at J, leaving 11 bases unmatched. The CDR3 spans 16 residues. The DNA of the CDR3 is TGTGCCAGCAGCCTCCGGACAGGGGGCTTACGCGACGAGCAGTACTTC. It codes for CASSLRTGGLRDEQYF.

The chain carries TRBV27 and TRBJ2-3; the D gene is possibly TRBD2 (5 bases). This CDR3 has 15 amino acids. V gave up 4 bases and J gave up 0 bases, with 11 bases separating them. Germline V CDR1 and CDR2: MNHEY, SMNVEV (reference sequence). The CDR3 DNA reads TGTGCCAGCAGTTACGGCGGGTTCAGCACAGATACGCAGTATTTT. The encoded protein is CASSYGGFSTDTQYF.

This chain uses TRBV18 with TRBJ1-2, with TRBD1 matching 8 bases. Germline V gene sequence: CDR1 KGHSH, CDR2 LQKENI. Trimming removed 0 bases from V and 6 bases from J; junction bases left unmatched: 9. The CDR3 covers 16 residues. Here the CDR3 reads CASSPPNTGGKDGYTF. The DNA of the CDR3 is TGTGCCAGCTCACCACCGAATACAGGGGGGAAAGATGGCTACACCTTC.

V usage is TRBV19 and J usage is TRBJ1-1; TRBD1 matches at 8 bases. The CDR3 loop spans 15 amino acids. V shed 3 bases and J 5 bases; nucleotides not matched to a gene: 8. Per germline, CDR1 LNHDA and CDR2 SQIVND (reference sequence). CDR3 DNA sequence: TGTGCCAGTAGTATTCCAGGGGGCGCAGGGACTGAAGCTTTCTTT. This encodes CASSIPGGAGTEAFF.

The chain recombines TRBV27 with TRBJ1-1, with 7 positions matching TRBD1. CDR1 and CDR2 (germline): MNHEY, SMNVEV (reference sequence). This CDR3 is 15 amino acids long. J was trimmed by 2 bases and V by 6 bases; bases with no gene match: 9. The CDR3 DNA is TGTGCCAGCAGACTATCACAGGGGATAAACACTGAAGCTTTCTTT. Its translation is CASRLSQGINTEAFF.

This rearrangement joins TRBV6-1 to TRBJ1-5; D is unclear. V lost 2 bases and J lost 2, with 7 bases in between. The CDR3 is made up of 14 amino acids. Germline values: CDR1 MNHNS, CDR2 SASEGT. The CDR3 sequence is CASSELRGNQPQHF. CDR3 coding DNA: TGTGCCAGCAGTGAACTGCGGGGCAATCAGCCCCAGCATTTT.

The rearrangement links TRBV25-1 to TRBJ1-6; D unresolved. V was trimmed by 1 base and J by 4 bases, leaving 14 bases between them. CDR1 and CDR2 (germline): MGHDK, SYGVNS. The CDR3 is made up of 17 amino acids. The CDR3 DNA is TGTGCCAGCAGTGAATTGGAGGGTCTCGCTTATAATTCACCCCTCCACTTT. Amino acid sequence: CASSELEGLAYNSPLHF.

The chain uses TRBV6-1 and TRBJ2-5; 9 bases fit TRBD2. V lost 6 bases, J lost 7 bases, and 9 bases stayed unmatched. CDR1 and CDR2 from the germline V gene are MNHNS and SASEGT. CDR3 size: 14 residues. CDR3 bases: TGTGCCAGCAGCCGCGGGGGGGCCGACGGGACCCAGTACTTC. Its protein is CASSRGGADGTQYF.